This TCR beta chain was recorded in a study of OX40 agonist ivuxolimab in advanced cancers. This table comes from immunoSEQ multiplex PCR, and its TCRdb copy is limited to in-frame clones, with some not included. The repertoire has about 68,000 clones, under 95% of them found once; the top ten carry 5% to 7%. The CDR3 has 16 amino acids. V shed 3 bases and J 0 bases; nucleotides not matched to a gene: 7. CDR1 is MGHDK, CDR2 SYGVNS, per germline. It was autoimmune disease history or systemic immunosuppression that excluded patients. Specimen: CD4+ or CD8+ T cells sorted from blood, collected in a trial of the OX40 agonist ivuxolimab. The V call is TRBV25-1, the J call TRBJ2-5; 7 nucleotides match TRBD1. The source of this sequence is an adult with an advanced solid tumor such as melanoma, head and neck, liver or kidney cancer. The CDR3 spells CASSEFHGQDQETQYF. The CDR3 region has the DNA TGTGCCAGCAGTGAGTTTCATGGACAGGACCAAGAGACCCAGTACTTC.